One and the same sample provided the 20 T cell receptor beta chains below, sequenced in a study of blood T cells in healthy people across ages (dated by TCRdb to the mid-2010s). Library preparation employed 5' RACE. Sequencing used an Illumina HiSeq 2500. The second PCR ran for roughly 7 to 12 cycles and used a J-beta primer mix along with a sample-barcoded 5' primer. The public reads were reprocessed in TCRdb via fastp at Q25 and MiXCR, keeping in-frame beta chains. Each entry merges the rows of one CDR3 protein and shows their most common DNA and genes. Recorded for this sample are just under 900,000 distinct CDR3 sequences; around 28% of them occurred a single time. Of the sample, around 16% is held by the ten largest clones. Input material: blood. Receptors originate from a woman older than 75 in good health.

To note about this clonotype: This may arise from a read error, as a much more abundant clone is one base away. V usage is TRBV18 and J usage is TRBJ2-3; 8 bases align to TRBD2. Trimming removed 3 bases from V and 1 base from J; junction bases left unmatched: 9. CDR1 is KGHSH and CDR2 is LQKENI in the germline V gene. This CDR3 region has 17 residues. Here the CDR3 reads CASSPGLVGTRTDTQYF. The CDR3 coding sequence is TGTGCCAGCTCACCGGGACTAGTGGGGACCCGCACAGATACGCAGTATTTT. Using reference TRBV18 and TRBJ2-3 for the parts outside the CDR3, the full variable domain is NAGVMQNPRHLVRRRGQEARLRCSPMKGHSHVYWYRQLPEEGLKFMVYLQKENIIDESGMPKERFSAEFPKEGPSILRIQQVVRGDSAAYFCASSPGLVGTRTDTQYFGPGTRLTVL.

This clonotype was detected many times. V is TRBV2 and J is TRBJ1-6, with unresolved D. Deletions cut 0 bases from V and 7 bases from J, with 10 bases between. Germline CDR1 SNHLY, CDR2 FYNNEI. The length of the CDR3 is 15 residues. This chain's CDR3 is CASSEAGDYNSPLHF. The CDR3 DNA reads as TGTGCCAGCAGTGAAGCTGGGGATTACAATTCACCCCTCCACTTT.

This clonotype was counted only a few times. V is TRBV18 and J is TRBJ2-4; possibly TRBD2 for D (6 bases). In germline, CDR1 is KGHSH, CDR2 LQKENI. The V gene lost 3 bases and the J gene lost 1 base, with 16 bases spanning the gap. The CDR3 runs to 17 residues. The DNA of the CDR3 is TGTGCCAGCTCACCCATCTCGGGGGTGGGGGCCAAAAACATTCAGTACTTC. Amino acid sequence: CASSPISGVGAKNIQYF.

This clonotype was seen a few times. One base away lies a much larger clone, so this may be a sequencing read error. This sequence joins TRBV27 and TRBJ2-5; tentatively, D is TRBD2 (5 bases). V lost 6 bases to trimming and J lost 2 bases, with 16 bases between them. The CDR3 totals 15 residues. Germline loops: CDR1 MNHEY, CDR2 SMNVEV (reference sequence). The CDR3 sequence: CASRTQRAEQETQYF. Written as DNA, the CDR3 is TGTGCCAGCAGGACTCAGAGGGCCGAGCAAGAGACCCAGTACTTC.

Only a few counts were recorded for this clonotype. The junction differs from germline at one of its ends, possibly a read error. This sequence joins TRBV7-2 and TRBJ2-6, with D maybe TRBD2 (5 bases). The CDR3 covers 16 residues. Germline CDR1 is SGHTA and CDR2 is FQGNSA. Here the CDR3 DNA reads TGTGCCAGCAGCTTAGGTGGGAGCTCTGAGGCCAACGTCCTGACTTTC. Translation: CASSLGGSSEANVLTF.

The table lists this clonotype with many counts. The chain links TRBV20-1 to TRBJ2-4; 7 bases match TRBD2. Germline CDR1 is DFQATT and CDR2 is SNEGSKA (reference sequence). The CDR3 is 16 residues long. The ends lost 0 bases at V and 3 bases at J; junction bases unmatched: 8. The CDR3, as DNA: TGCAGTGCTAGAGATCGGGGAGGGATAGGCAAAAACATTCAGTACTTC. This translates into CSARDRGGIGKNIQYF.

With regard to this clonotype: A much larger clone lies a single base off, so this may be a read error. This rearrangement joins TRBV12-3 or TRBV12-4 to TRBJ2-7; 7 bases match TRBD1. This CDR3 comprises 14 residues. V dropped 3 bases and J dropped 2; count of bases not matched to a gene: 4. The CDR3 DNA sequence: TGTGCCAGCAGTTTGTCAGGGACAGCCTACGAGCAGTACTTC. Its translation is CASSLSGTAYEQYF.

The genes are TRBV20-1 and TRBJ2-5, with D unresolved. V lost 1 base and J lost 0, with 18 bases in between. This CDR3 contains 17 residues. The germline gives CDR1 DFQATT, CDR2 SNEGSKA (reference sequence). The CDR3 protein is CSARAAVTGLHQETQYF. DNA of the CDR3: TGCAGTGCTAGAGCGGCGGTGACGGGCCTCCACCAAGAGACCCAGTACTTC.

This clonotype was seen many times. The chain employs TRBV24-1 and TRBJ1-2, with 7 bases lining up with TRBD1. The CDR3 runs to 13 residues. The germline CDR1 and CDR2 sequences are KGHDR and SFDVKD. Trimming at V came to 5 bases and at J to 6 bases, leaving 5 bases not matched to a gene. This CDR3 reads CATSGRGDDGYTF. The DNA of the CDR3 is TGTGCCACCAGTGGCAGGGGGGATGATGGCTACACCTTC.

V is TRBV11-2 and J is TRBJ2-2; 7 bases match TRBD1. The trim removed 6 bases at V and 4 bases at J, leaving 8 bases unmatched. This CDR3 spans 15 amino acids. Germline V gene sequence: CDR1 SGHAT, CDR2 FQNNGV. The CDR3, as DNA: TGTGCCAGCAGACACGGACAGGTAGCCACCGGGGAGCTGTTTTTT. It translates to CASRHGQVATGELFF.

This clonotype was observed a handful of times. This may arise from a read error, as a much more abundant clone is one base away. In DNA, the CDR3 is TGCGCCAGCGGCCAACAAGGGGGTCAGCCCCAGCATTTT. Translated: CASGQQGGQPQHF. This chain joins TRBV4-3 and TRBJ1-5, with D possibly TRBD1 on 6 matching bases. Germline CDR1 is LGHNA and CDR2 is YSLEER. CDR3 length equals 13 residues.

This clonotype was seen at least ten times. The chain links TRBV3-1 to TRBJ1-2; TRBD1 matches 11 bases. J was trimmed by 8 bases and V by 9 bases; bases with no gene match: 11. The CDR3 sequence is 14 residues long. The germline V gene has CDR1 LGHDT and CDR2 YNNKEL (reference sequence). The CDR3 is CASTAGTGGYGYTF. The CDR3 region has the DNA TGTGCCAGTACTGCCGGGACAGGGGGGTACGGCTACACCTTC.

Only a few counts were recorded for this clonotype. A much larger clone is a single base away; this may be a read error. J is TRBJ2-3 and V is TRBV12-3 or TRBV12-4, with D maybe TRBD2 (6 bases). Trimming cost V 6 bases and J 10 bases, with 17 bases left between them. The CDR3 is 13 amino acids. CDR3 bases: TGTGCCAGCAGCGCCGGGGGATTTGATGCGCAGTATTTT. It is translated as CASSAGGFDAQYF.

This clonotype was seen more than once but under ten times. With a much larger clone just one base away, this may be a read error. The V gene is TRBV7-8, the J gene TRBJ2-1, with 8 bases that match TRBD2. The CDR3 totals 17 residues. Germline lookup yields CDR1 SGHVS and CDR2 FQNEAQ. Trimming cost V 0 bases and J 4 bases; bases outside gene matches: 8. The CDR3 region has the DNA TGTGCCAGCAGCTTAGCCACCGACGGCGGGGGGTACAATGAGCAGTTCTTC. Translated: CASSLATDGGGYNEQFF.

This clonotype was found many times. The chain is built from TRBV6-6 and TRBJ2-2; 9 nucleotides line up with TRBD1. Looked up from germline, CDR1 is MNHNY and CDR2 is SVGAGI (reference sequence). V shed 0 bases and J 5 bases; nucleotides not matched to a gene: 1. This CDR3 comprises 15 residues. CDR3 sequence: CASSYSTGGTGELFF. The CDR3 DNA follows: TGTGCCAGCAGTTACTCGACAGGGGGGACCGGGGAGCTGTTTTTT.

A word on this clonotype: A read error may be the cause here, since a much bigger clone is one base away. The gene calls are TRBV5-4 and TRBJ2-7; D might be TRBD1 (5 bases). The CDR3 consists of 13 residues. CDR1 and CDR2 from the germline V gene are SGHNT and YYREEE (reference sequence). The ends were cut back, 4 bases at V and 8 bases at J, with 16 bases in the middle. This CDR3 reads CASSIPTVEQQYF. The CDR3 nucleotides are TGTGCCAGCAGCATCCCGACAGTTGAACAGCAGTACTTC.

This clonotype was detected only a few times. The gene calls are TRBV6-1 and TRBJ1-6, with 8 bases that match TRBD1. The V gene end was trimmed by 5 bases and the J gene end by 0 bases; junction bases not matched to a gene: 15. The CDR3 is made up of 20 amino acids. Germline V gene lookup returns CDR1 MNHNS and CDR2 SASEGT. The CDR3 loop reads CASSRRDRSLISSYNSPLHF. The CDR3 DNA is TGTGCCAGCAGTCGCCGGGACAGGAGTTTAATAAGCTCCTATAATTCACCCCTCCACTTT.

CDR3 in DNA: TGTGCCAGCAGTTACAATAGGGGTGAGCAGTTCTTC. It yields the protein CASSYNRGEQFF. V is TRBV6-5 and J is TRBJ2-1; the D gene is possibly TRBD1 (5 bases). The CDR3 runs 12 residues. Trimming took 2 bases from V and 9 from J, leaving 8 bases between them. Looked up from germline, CDR1 is MNHEY and CDR2 is SVGAGI.

The V call is TRBV7-9, the J call TRBJ2-5; TRBD1 agrees at 10 bases. CDR3 length: 14 residues. V lost 5 bases to trimming and J lost 7 bases; unmatched junction nucleotides: 7. Germline V gene lookup returns CDR1 SEHNR and CDR2 FQNEAQ (reference sequence). CDR3 sequence reads: CASSAPGQGLTQYF. The CDR3 nucleotides read TGTGCCAGCAGCGCGCCGGGACAGGGGTTGACCCAGTACTTC.

V and J are TRBV29-1 and TRBJ2-5, with 9 bases matching TRBD2. Germline CDR1 and CDR2: SQVTM and ANQGSEA. Losses at the gene ends were 5 bases for V and 3 bases for J; bases not matched to a gene: 10. There are 15 residues in the CDR3. CDR3 in DNA: TGCAGCGTTTACATTCCGAGACTAGCGGAAGAGACCCAGTACTTC. Protein sequence: CSVYIPRLAEETQYF.